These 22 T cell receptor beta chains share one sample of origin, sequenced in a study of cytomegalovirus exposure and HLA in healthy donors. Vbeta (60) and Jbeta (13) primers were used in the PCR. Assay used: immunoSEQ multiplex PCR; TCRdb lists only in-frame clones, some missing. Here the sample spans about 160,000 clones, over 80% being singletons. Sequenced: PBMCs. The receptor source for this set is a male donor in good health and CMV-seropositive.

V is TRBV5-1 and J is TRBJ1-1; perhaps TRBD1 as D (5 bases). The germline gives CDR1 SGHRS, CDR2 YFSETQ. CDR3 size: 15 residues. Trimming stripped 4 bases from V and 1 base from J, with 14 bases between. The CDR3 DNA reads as TGCGCCAGCAGCCCCAAAGGGAGGGGGAACACTGAAGCTTTCTTT. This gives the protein CASSPKGRGNTEAFF.

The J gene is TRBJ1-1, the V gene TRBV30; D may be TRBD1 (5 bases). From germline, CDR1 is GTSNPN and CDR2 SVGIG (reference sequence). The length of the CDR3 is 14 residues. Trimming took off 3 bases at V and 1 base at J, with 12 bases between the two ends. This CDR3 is CAWSDQGRNTEAFF. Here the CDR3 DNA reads TGTGCCTGGAGCGATCAGGGAAGGAACACTGAAGCTTTCTTT.

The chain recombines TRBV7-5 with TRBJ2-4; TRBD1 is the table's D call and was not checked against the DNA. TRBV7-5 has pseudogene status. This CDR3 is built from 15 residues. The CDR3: CVRSPRDRGENIQYF. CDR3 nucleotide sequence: TGTGTCAGAAGCCCCCGGGACAGGGGAGAAAACATTCAGTACTTC.

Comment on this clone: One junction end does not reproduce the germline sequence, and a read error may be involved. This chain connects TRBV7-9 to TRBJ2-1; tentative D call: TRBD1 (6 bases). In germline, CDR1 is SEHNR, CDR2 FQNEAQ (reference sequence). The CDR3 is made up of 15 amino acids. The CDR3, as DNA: TGTTCCAGCAGCCCAACAATCGACAGGTTCAATGAGCAGTTCTTC. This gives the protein CSSSPTIDRFNEQFF.

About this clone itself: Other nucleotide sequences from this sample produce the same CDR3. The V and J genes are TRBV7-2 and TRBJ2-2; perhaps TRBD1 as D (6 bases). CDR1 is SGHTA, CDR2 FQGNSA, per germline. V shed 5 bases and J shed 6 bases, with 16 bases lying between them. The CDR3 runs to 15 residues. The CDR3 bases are TGTGCCAGCAGCGCGAGGGGGTCAGTCCCCGGGGAGCTGTTTTTT. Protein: CASSARGSVPGELFF. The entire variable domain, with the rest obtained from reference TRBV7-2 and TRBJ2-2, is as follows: GAGVSQSPSNKVTEKGKDVELRCDPISGHTALYWYRQSLGQGLEFLIYFQGNSAPDKSGLPSDRFSAERTGGSVSTLTIQRTQQEDSAVYLCASSARGSVPGELFFGEGSRLTVL.

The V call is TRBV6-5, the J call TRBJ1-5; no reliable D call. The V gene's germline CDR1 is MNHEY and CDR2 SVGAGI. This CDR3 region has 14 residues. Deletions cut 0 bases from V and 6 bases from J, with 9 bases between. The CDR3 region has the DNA TGTGCCAGCAGTTACTCGAGAGGTTTTCAGCCCCAGCATTTT. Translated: CASSYSRGFQPQHF.

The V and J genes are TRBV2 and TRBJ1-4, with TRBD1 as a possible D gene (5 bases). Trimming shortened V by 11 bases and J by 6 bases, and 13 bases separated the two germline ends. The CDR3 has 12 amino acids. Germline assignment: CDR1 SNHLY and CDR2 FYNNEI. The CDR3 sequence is CAGQGGDEKLFF. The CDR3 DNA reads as TGTGCCGGGCAGGGCGGCGATGAAAAACTGTTTTTT.

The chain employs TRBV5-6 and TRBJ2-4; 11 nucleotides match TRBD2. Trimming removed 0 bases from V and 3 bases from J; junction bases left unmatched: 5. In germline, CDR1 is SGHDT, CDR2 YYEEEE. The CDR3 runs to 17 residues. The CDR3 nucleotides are TGTGCCAGCAGCTTGGGCATAGCGGGGGGGATCAAAAACATTCAGTACTTC. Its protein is CASSLGIAGGIKNIQYF.

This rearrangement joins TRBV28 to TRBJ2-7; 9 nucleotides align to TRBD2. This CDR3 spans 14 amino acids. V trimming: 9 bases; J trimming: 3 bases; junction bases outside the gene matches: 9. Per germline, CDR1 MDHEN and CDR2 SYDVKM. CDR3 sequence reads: CASIHSGGSYEQYF. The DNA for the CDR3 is TGTGCCAGTATTCATAGCGGGGGAAGCTACGAGCAGTACTTC.

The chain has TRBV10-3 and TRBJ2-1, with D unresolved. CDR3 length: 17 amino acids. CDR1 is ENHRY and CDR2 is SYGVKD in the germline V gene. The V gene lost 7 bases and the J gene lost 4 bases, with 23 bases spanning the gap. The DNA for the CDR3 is TGTGCCATCAAAGGAGATGGCTCCATTTTCACTTACAATGAGCAGTTCTTC. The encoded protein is CAIKGDGSIFTYNEQFF.

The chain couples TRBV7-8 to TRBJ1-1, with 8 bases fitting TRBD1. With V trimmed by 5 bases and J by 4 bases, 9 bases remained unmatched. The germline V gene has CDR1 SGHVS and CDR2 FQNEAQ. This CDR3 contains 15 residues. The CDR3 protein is CASSIGQGGITEAFF. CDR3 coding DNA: TGTGCCAGCAGCATCGGACAGGGAGGAATCACTGAAGCTTTCTTT.

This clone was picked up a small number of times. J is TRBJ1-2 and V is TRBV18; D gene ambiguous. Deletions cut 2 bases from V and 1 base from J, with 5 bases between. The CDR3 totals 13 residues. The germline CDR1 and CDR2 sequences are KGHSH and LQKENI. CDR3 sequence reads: CASSPDNNYGYTF. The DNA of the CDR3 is TGTGCCAGCTCACCAGACAATAACTATGGCTACACCTTC.

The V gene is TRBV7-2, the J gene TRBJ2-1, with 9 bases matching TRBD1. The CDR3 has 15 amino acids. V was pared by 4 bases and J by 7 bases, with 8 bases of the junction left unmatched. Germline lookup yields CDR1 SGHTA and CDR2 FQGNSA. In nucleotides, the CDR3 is TGTGCCAGCAGCTCGACCGGGACAGGGTTTAATGAGCAGTTCTTC. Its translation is CASSSTGTGFNEQFF. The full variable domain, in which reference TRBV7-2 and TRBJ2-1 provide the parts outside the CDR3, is GAGVSQSPSNKVTEKGKDVELRCDPISGHTALYWYRQSLGQGLEFLIYFQGNSAPDKSGLPSDRFSAERTGGSVSTLTIQRTQQEDSAVYLCASSSTGTGFNEQFFGPGTRLTVL.

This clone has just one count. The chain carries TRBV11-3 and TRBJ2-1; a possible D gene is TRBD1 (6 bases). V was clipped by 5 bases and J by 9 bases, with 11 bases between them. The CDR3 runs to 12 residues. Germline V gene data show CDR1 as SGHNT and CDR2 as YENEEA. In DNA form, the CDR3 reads TGTGCCAGCAGCAGGGGGTTCATTGAGCAGTTCTTC. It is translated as CASSRGFIEQFF.

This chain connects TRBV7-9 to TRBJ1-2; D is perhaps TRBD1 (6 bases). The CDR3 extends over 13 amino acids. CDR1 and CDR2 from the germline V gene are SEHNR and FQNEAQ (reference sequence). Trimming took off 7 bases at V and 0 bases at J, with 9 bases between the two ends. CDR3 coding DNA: TGTGCCAGCACAGGACAGACTAACTATGGCTACACCTTC. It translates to CASTGQTNYGYTF.

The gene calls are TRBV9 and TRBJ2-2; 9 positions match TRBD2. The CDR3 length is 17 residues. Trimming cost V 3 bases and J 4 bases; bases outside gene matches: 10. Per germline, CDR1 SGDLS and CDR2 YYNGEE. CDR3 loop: CASSAGIAGAGTGELFF. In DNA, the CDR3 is TGTGCCAGCAGCGCTGGAATAGCGGGAGCGGGCACCGGGGAGCTGTTTTTT.

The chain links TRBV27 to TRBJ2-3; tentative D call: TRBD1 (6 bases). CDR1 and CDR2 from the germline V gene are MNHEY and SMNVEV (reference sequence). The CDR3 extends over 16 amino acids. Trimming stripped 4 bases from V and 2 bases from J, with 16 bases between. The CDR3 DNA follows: TGTGCCAGCAGTTCCCAACAGGGCCCCCTCACAGATACGCAGTATTTT. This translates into CASSSQQGPLTDTQYF.

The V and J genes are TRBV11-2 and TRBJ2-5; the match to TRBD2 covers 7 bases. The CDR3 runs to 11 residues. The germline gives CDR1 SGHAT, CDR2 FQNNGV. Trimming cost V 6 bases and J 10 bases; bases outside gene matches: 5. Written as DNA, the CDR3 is TGTGCCAGCAGTAGCGGGCACTTCCAGTACTTC. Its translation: CASSSGHFQYF.

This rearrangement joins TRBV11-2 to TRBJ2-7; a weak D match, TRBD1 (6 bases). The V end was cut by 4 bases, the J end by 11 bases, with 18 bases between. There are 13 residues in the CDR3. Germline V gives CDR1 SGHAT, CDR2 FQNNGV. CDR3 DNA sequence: TGTGCCAGCAGCTCCCGACAGGTTGGTGGGGAGTACTTC. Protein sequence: CASSSRQVGGEYF.

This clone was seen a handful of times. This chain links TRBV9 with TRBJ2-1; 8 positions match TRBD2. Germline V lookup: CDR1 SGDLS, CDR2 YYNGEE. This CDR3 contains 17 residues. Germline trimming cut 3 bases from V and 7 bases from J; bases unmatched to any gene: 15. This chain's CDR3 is CASSEAGGSGPGNEQFF. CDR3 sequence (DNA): TGTGCCAGCAGCGAGGCGGGGGGAAGCGGACCGGGGAATGAGCAGTTCTTC.

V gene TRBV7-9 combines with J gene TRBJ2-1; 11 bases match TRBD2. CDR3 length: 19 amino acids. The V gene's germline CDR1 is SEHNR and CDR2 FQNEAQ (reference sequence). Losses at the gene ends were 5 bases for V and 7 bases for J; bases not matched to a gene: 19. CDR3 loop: CASSPRRTVTSGTGNEQFF. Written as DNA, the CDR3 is TGTGCCAGCAGCCCACGCCGGACGGTGACTAGCGGGACAGGTAATGAGCAGTTCTTC.

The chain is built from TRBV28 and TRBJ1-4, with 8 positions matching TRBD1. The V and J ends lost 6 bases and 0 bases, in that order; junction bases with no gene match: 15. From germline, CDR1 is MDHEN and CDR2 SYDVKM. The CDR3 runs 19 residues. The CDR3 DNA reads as TGTGCCAGCAGCGATTATGACCGGGACAGGCCCTCAACTAATGAAAAACTGTTTTTT. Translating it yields CASSDYDRDRPSTNEKLFF.